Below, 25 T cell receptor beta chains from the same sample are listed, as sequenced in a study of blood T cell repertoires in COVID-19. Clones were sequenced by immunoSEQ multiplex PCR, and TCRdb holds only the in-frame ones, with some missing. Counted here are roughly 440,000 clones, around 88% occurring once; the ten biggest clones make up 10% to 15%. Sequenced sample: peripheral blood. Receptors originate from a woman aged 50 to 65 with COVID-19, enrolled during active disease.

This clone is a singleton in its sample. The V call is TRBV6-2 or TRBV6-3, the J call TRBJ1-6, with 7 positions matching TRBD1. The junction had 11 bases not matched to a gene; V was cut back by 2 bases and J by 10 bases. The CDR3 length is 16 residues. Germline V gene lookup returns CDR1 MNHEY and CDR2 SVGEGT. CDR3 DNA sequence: TGTGCCAGCAGTTACCCACCGGGACAGCAATCATCACCCCTCCACTTT. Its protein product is CASSYPPGQQSSPLHF.

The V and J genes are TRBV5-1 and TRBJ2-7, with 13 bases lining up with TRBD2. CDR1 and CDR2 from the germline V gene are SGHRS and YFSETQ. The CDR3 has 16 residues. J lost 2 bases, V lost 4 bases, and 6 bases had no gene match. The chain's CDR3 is CASSPLGLAGAYEQYF. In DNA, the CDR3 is TGCGCCAGCAGCCCCCTCGGACTAGCGGGGGCCTACGAGCAGTACTTC.

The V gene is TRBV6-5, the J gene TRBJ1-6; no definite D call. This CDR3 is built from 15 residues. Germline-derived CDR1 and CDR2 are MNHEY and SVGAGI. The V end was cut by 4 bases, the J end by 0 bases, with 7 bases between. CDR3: CASSLKSSYNSPLHF. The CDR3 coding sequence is TGTGCCAGCAGTTTGAAGAGCTCCTATAATTCACCCCTCCACTTT.

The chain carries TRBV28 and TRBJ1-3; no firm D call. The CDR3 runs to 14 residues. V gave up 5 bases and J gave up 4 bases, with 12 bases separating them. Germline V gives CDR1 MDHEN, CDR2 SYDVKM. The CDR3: CASSRLGPGNTIYF. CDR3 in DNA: TGTGCCAGCAGTCGATTGGGCCCAGGAAACACCATATATTTT. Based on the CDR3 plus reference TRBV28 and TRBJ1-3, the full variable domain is DVKVTQSSRYLVKRTGEKVFLECVQDMDHENMFWYRQDPGLGLRLIYFSYDVKMKEKGDIPEGYSVSREKKERFSLILESASTNQTSMYLCASSRLGPGNTIYFGEGSWLTVV.

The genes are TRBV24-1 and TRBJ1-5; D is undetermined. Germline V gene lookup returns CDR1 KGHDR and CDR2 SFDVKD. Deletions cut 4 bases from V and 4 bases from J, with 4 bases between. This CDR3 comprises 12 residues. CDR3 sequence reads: CATSESNQPQHF. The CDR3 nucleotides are TGTGCCACCAGTGAGTCTAATCAGCCCCAGCATTTT.

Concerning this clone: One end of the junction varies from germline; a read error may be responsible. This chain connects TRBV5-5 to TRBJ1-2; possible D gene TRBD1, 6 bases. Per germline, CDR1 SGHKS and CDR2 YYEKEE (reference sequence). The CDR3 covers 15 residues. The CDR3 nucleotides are TGTGCCAGCAGTTTGGGTGGACAGCTAACGGCTGGCTACACCTTC. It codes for CASSLGGQLTAGYTF.

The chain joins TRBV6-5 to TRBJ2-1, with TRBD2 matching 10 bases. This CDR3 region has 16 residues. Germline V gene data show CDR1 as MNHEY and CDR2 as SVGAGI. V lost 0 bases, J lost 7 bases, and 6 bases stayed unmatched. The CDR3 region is CASSYSKAGGRNEQFF. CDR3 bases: TGTGCCAGCAGTTACTCGAAAGCGGGGGGGAGAAATGAGCAGTTCTTC.

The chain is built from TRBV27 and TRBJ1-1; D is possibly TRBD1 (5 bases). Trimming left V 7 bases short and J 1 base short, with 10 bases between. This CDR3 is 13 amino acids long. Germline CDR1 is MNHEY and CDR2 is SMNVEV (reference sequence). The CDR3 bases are TGTGCCAGCATCGGGGGAACGAACACTGAAGCTTTCTTT. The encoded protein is CASIGGTNTEAFF.

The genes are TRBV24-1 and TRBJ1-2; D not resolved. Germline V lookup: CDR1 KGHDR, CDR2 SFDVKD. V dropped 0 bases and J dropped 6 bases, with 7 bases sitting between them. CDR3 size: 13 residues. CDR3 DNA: TGTGCCACCAGTGATTTGCTGGAGGATGGCTACACCTTC. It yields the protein CATSDLLEDGYTF.

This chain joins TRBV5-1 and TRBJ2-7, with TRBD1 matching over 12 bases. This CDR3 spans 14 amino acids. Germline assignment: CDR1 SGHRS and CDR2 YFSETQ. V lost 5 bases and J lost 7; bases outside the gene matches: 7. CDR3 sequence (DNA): TGCGCCAGCAGACCCGGGACAGGGGGCTGGGAGCAGTACTTC. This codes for CASRPGTGGWEQYF.

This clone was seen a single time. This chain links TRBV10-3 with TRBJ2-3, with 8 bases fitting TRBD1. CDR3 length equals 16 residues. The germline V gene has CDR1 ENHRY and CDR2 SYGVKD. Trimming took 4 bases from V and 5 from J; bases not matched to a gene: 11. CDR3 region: CAISAQDRGGGDTQYF. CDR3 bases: TGTGCCATCAGTGCCCAAGACAGGGGAGGTGGAGATACGCAGTATTTT.

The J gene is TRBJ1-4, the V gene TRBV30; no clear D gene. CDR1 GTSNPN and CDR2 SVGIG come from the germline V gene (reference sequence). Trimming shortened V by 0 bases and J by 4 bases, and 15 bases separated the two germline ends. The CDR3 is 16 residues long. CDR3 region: CAWSVPWYSYNEKLFF. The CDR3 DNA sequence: TGTGCCTGGAGTGTACCGTGGTACAGCTATAATGAAAAACTGTTTTTT.

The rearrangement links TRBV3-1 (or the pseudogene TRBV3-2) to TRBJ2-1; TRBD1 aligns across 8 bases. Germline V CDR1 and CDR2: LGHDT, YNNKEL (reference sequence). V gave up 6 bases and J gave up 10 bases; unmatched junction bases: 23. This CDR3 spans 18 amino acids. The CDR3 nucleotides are TGTGCCAGCAGTCCCCTAATATTCGGGACAGGACCTTTAGGGGAGCAGTTCTTC. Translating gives CASSPLIFGTGPLGEQFF.

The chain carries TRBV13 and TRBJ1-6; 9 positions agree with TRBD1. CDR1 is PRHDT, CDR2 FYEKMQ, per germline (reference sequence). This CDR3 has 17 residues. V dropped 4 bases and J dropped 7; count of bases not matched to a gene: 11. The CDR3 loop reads CASSSTSGQGVNSPLHF. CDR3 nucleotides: TGTGCCAGCAGCTCAACCTCGGGACAGGGAGTAAATTCACCCCTCCACTTT.

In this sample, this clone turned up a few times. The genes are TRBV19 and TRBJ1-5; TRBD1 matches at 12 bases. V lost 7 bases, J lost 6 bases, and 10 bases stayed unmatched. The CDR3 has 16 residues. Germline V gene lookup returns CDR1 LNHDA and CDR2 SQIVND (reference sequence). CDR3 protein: CASTPLGTGGFQPQHF. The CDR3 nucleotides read TGTGCCAGTACCCCACTGGGGACAGGGGGCTTTCAGCCCCAGCATTTT.

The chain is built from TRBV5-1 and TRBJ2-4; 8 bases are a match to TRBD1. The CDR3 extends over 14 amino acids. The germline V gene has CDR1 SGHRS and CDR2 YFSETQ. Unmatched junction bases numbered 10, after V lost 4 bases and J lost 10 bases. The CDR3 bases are TGCGCCAGCAGCCCTGGACAGGGATTTGGGATTCAGTACTTC. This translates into CASSPGQGFGIQYF. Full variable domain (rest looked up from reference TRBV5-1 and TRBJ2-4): KAGVTQTPRYLIKTRGQQVTLSCSPISGHRSVSWYQQTPGQGLQFLFEYFSETQRNKGNFPGRFSGRQFSNSRSEMNVSTLELGDSALYLCASSPGQGFGIQYFGAGTRLSVL.

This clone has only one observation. CDR3 DNA sequence: TGCGCCAGCAGCCAAGAGCAAAACAGGGGCAATGAGCAGTTCTTC. Residues: CASSQEQNRGNEQFF. The chain joins TRBV4-1 to TRBJ2-1; 7 bases agree with TRBD1. CDR1 and CDR2 (germline): MGHRA, YSYEKL. The junction had 5 bases not matched to a gene; V was cut back by 0 bases and J by 6 bases. The CDR3 is 15 amino acids.

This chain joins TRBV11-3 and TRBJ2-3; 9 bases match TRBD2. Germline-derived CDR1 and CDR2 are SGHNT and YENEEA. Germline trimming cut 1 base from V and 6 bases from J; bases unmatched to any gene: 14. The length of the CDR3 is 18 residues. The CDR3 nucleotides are TGTGCCAGCAGCTTAGGACCCCGAGCTAGCGGGATCCCCGATACGCAGTATTTT. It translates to CASSLGPRASGIPDTQYF.

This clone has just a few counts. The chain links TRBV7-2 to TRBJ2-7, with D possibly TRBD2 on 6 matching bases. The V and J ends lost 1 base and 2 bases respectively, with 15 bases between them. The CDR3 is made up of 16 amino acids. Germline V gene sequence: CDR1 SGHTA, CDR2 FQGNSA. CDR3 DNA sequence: TGTGCCAGCAGCTTAGTCCGGGGGATTAGGGCCTACGAGCAGTACTTC. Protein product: CASSLVRGIRAYEQYF.

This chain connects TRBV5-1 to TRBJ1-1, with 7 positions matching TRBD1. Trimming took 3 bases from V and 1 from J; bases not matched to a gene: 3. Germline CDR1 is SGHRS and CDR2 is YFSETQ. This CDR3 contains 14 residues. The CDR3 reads CASSSQGKNTEAFF. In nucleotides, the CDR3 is TGCGCCAGCAGCTCACAGGGGAAGAACACTGAAGCTTTCTTT. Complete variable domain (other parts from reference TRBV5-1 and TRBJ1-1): KAGVTQTPRYLIKTRGQQVTLSCSPISGHRSVSWYQQTPGQGLQFLFEYFSETQRNKGNFPGRFSGRQFSNSRSEMNVSTLELGDSALYLCASSSQGKNTEAFFGQGTRLTVV.

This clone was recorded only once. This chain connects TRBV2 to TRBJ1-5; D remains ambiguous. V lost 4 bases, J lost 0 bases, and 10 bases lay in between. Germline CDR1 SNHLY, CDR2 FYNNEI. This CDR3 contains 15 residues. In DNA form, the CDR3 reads TGTGCCAGCAGTGCACAGCATTATAGCAATCAGCCCCAGCATTTT. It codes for CASSAQHYSNQPQHF.

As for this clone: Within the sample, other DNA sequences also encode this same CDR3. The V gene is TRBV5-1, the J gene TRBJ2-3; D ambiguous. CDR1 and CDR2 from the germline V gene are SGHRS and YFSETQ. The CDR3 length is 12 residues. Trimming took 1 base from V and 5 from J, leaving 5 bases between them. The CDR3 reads CASSLTGDTQYF. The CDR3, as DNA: TGCGCCAGCAGCTTGACCGGAGATACGCAGTATTTT.

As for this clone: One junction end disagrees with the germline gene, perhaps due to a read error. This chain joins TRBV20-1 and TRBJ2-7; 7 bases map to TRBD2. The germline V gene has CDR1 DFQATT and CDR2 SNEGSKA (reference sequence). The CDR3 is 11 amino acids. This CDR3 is CSAKVGGTPSF. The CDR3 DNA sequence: TGCAGTGCTAAGGTGGGGGGGACCCCGAGCTTC.

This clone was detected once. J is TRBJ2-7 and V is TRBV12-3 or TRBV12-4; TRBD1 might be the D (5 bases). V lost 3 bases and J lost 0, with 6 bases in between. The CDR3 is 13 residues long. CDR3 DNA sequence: TGTGCCAGCAGTTTTGACAGCTCCTACGAGCAGTACTTC. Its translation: CASSFDSSYEQYF.

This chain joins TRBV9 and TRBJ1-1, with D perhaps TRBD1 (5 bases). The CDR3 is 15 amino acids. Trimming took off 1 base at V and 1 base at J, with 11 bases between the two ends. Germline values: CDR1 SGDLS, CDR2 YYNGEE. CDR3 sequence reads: CASSVSGDPNTEAFF. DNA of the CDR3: TGTGCCAGCAGCGTATCGGGGGATCCGAACACTGAAGCTTTCTTT.